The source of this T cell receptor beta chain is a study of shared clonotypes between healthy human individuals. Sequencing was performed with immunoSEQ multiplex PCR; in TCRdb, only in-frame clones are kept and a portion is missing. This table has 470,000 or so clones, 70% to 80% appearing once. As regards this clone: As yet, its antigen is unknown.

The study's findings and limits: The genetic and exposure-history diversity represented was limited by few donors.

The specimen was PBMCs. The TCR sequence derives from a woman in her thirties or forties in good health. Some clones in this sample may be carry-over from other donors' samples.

The CDR3 nucleotides are TGTGCCAGCAGCCAAGTTGGCCGCAATCAGCCCCAGCATTTT. Protein: CASSQVGRNQPQHF. This chain connects TRBV4-2 to TRBJ1-5; D ambiguous. Trimming cost V 1 base and J 2 bases, with 6 bases left between them. The CDR3 covers 14 residues. Germline-derived CDR1 and CDR2 are LGHNA and YNFKEQ.